A selection of T cell receptor beta chains follows, all from one sample in a study of shared clonotypes between healthy human individuals. Here immunoSEQ multiplex PCR was the method, and the copy in TCRdb shows in-frame clones only, minus some. Of about 1.5 million clones in the sample, more than 95% were seen once. The sample was naive CD4+ T cells sorted from blood. The source is a man between 25 and 39 years old in good health. Each CDR3 is given with its conserved first and last residue. D genes are given only for firm matches. Part of the rows lack a size; the others show once, few, many or a class for expanded clones.

D: TRBD1; V: TRBV27; J: TRBJ2-5; size: -; DNA: TGTGCCAGCAGTTTAAGGGCAGGGGGCATCCAAGAGACCCAGTACTTC; CDR3: CASSLRAGGIQETQYF
D: -; V: TRBV6-5; J: TRBJ2-7; size: -; DNA: TGTGCCAGCAGTAAACAGGGTGCCTACGAGCAGTACTTC; CDR3: CASSKQGAYEQYF
D: -; V: TRBV5-4; J: TRBJ1-1; size: -; DNA: TGTGCCAGCACAATCGACCCGAACACTGAAGCTTTCTTT; CDR3: CASTIDPNTEAFF
D: -; V: TRBV5-1; J: TRBJ2-3; size: once; DNA: TGCGCCAGCAGCCAGGCCCGGGAGCGGCGAAGCACAGATACGCAGTATTTT; CDR3: CASSQARERRSTDTQYF
D: -; V: TRBV5-4; J: TRBJ2-1; size: -; DNA: TGTGCCAGCAGCTTGGCTCAGCGGACCTACAATGAGCAGTTCTTC; CDR3: CASSLAQRTYNEQFF
D: -; V: TRBV2; J: TRBJ1-4; size: -; DNA: TGTGCCAGCAGTGAGGGGTGGGGTGGTGAAAAACTGTTTTTT; CDR3: CASSEGWGGEKLFF
D: -; V: TRBV6-1; J: TRBJ1-4; size: -; DNA: TGTGCCAGCAGTGAGATAGGGGCGGGTGAAAAACTGTTTTTT; CDR3: CASSEIGAGEKLFF
D: -; V: TRBV7-6; J: TRBJ1-5; size: -; DNA: TGTGCCAGCAGCCCCGGCAGGGCCGATCAGCCCCAGCATTTT; CDR3: CASSPGRADQPQHF
D: -; V: TRBV4-3; J: TRBJ2-7; size: -; DNA: TGCGCCAGCAGCCAAGAAGGTCGCGTGGGTGGTTACGAGCAGTACTTC; CDR3: CASSQEGRVGGYEQYF
D: TRBD1; V: TRBV27; J: TRBJ1-2; size: once; DNA: TGTGCCAGCAGTTTGGGACAGGGGGGCTATGGCTACACCTTC; CDR3: CASSLGQGGYGYTF
D: -; V: TRBV7-9; J: TRBJ1-5; size: -; DNA: TGTGCCAGCAGCTTAGCAGGAGGAGGGAATCAGCCCCAGCATTTT; CDR3: CASSLAGGGNQPQHF
D: TRBD1; V: TRBV18; J: TRBJ2-6; size: -; DNA: TGTGCCAGCTCTCTGGATGTGCGACAGGGGTTCTCTGGGGCCAACGTCCTGACTTTC; CDR3: CASSLDVRQGFSGANVLTF
D: TRBD2; V: TRBV9; J: TRBJ2-1; size: -; DNA: TGTGCCAGCAGCGTAGGTAGCGGGCGGTACAATGAGCAGTTCTTC; CDR3: CASSVGSGRYNEQFF